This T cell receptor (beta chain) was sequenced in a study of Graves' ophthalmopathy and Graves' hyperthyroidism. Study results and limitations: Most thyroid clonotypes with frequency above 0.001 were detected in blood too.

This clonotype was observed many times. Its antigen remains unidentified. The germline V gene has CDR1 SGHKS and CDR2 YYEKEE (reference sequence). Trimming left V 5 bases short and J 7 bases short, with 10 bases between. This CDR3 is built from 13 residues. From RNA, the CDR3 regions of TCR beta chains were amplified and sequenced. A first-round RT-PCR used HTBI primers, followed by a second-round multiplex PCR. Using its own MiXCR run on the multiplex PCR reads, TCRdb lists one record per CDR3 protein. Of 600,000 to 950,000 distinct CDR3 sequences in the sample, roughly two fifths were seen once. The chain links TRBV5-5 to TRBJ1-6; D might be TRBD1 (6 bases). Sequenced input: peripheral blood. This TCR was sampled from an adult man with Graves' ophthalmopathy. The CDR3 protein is CASRSGQNSPLHF. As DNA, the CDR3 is TGTGCCAGCAGATCGGGACAAAATTCACCCCTCCACTTT.